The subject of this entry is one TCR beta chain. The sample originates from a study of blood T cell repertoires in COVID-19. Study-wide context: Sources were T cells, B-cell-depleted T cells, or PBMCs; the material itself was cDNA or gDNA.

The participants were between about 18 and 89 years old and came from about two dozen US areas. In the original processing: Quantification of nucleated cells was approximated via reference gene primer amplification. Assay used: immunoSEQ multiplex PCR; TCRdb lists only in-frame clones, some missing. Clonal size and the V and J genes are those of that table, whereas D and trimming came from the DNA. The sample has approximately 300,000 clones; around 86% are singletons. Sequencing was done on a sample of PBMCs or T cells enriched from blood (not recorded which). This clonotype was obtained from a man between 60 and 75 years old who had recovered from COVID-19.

CDR3 DNA sequence: TGCGCCAGCAGCTTGGATCGGGGGGCCTGGGGCTACACCTTC. Translating it yields CASSLDRGAWGYTF. The gene calls are TRBV5-1 and TRBJ1-2; tentatively, D is TRBD1 (6 bases). The germline gives CDR1 SGHRS, CDR2 YFSETQ. The CDR3 extends over 14 amino acids. V gave up 0 bases and J gave up 8 bases, with 14 bases separating them.